Listed here are 10 T cell receptor beta chains from one sample, sequenced in a study of T cells in localized non-small cell lung cancer. Assay used: immunoSEQ multiplex PCR; TCRdb lists only in-frame clones, some missing. The sample carries approximately 2,200 clones, approximately 17% recorded once. Sequencing used normal lung tissue next to the tumor, obtained before any cancer treatment. The source of these receptors is a man aged 40 to 69 with stage I squamous cell lung carcinoma.

This clone was recorded a few times. The gene calls are TRBV19 and TRBJ1-4, with D tentatively TRBD1 (6 bases). CDR1 and CDR2 (germline): LNHDA, SQIVND (reference sequence). The length of the CDR3 is 14 residues. Trimming stripped 2 bases from V and 7 bases from J, with 11 bases between. This chain's CDR3 is CASSIQDSAEKLFF. CDR3 nucleotides: TGTGCCAGTAGTATACAGGACAGCGCTGAAAAACTGTTTTTT. The full variable domain, rest sourced from reference TRBV19 and TRBJ1-4, is DGGITQSPKYLFRKEGQNVTLSCEQNLNHDAMYWYRQDPGQGLRLIYYSQIVNDFQKGDIAEGYSVSREKKESFPLTVTSAQKNPTAFYLCASSIQDSAEKLFFGSGTQLSVL.

This clone was observed a few times. This chain connects TRBV6-8 to TRBJ2-7; perhaps TRBD2 as D (6 bases). V lost 4 bases, J lost 4 bases, and 17 bases lay in between. Germline CDR1 reads MNHGY; CDR2 reads SAAAGT. The CDR3 extends over 15 amino acids. This chain's CDR3 is CASSLGGNTPYEQYF. Here the CDR3 DNA reads TGTGCCAGCAGTTTGGGGGGAAATACCCCTTACGAGCAGTACTTC.

The V and J genes are TRBV19 and TRBJ2-7; D gene uncertain. Trimming left V 5 bases short and J 3 bases short, with 11 bases between. The CDR3 extends over 13 amino acids. Per the germline V gene, CDR1 is LNHDA and CDR2 is SQIVND (reference sequence). The CDR3: CASSDRASYEQYF. The CDR3 DNA reads as TGTGCCAGTAGTGACCGGGCCAGCTACGAGCAGTACTTC.

This clone turned up a few times. The chain employs TRBV6-8 and TRBJ1-1; 8 bases line up with TRBD1. The V gene end was trimmed by 6 bases and the J gene end by 4 bases; junction bases not matched to a gene: 4. CDR1 and CDR2 from the germline V gene are MNHGY and SAAAGT. The CDR3 runs to 13 residues. The CDR3 protein is CASRTGATTEAFF. In DNA form, the CDR3 reads TGTGCCAGCAGGACAGGGGCGACCACTGAAGCTTTCTTT.

The chain links TRBV28 to TRBJ1-2, with D perhaps TRBD1 (5 bases). V dropped 6 bases and J dropped 9 bases, with 23 bases sitting between them. Per germline, CDR1 MDHEN and CDR2 SYDVKM. CDR3 length: 15 residues. The CDR3 reads CASSPPGLEVDRYTF. The CDR3 DNA follows: TGTGCCAGCAGCCCGCCGGGGCTGGAAGTTGATCGCTACACCTTC.

This clone was seen only a few times. J is TRBJ2-3 and V is TRBV11-3; 7 bases line up with TRBD1. Trimming cost V 5 bases and J 7 bases; bases outside gene matches: 12. The CDR3 covers 15 residues. Germline values: CDR1 SGHNT, CDR2 YENEEA. CDR3 nucleotide sequence: TGTGCCAGCAGCCGGGACAGCGGTTATCAGAATACGCAGTATTTT. The encoded protein is CASSRDSGYQNTQYF.

By frequency in the sample, this clone is medium-sized. The chain links TRBV28 to TRBJ1-2; D is possibly TRBD1 (5 bases). The CDR3 is 15 residues long. The germline V gene has CDR1 MDHEN and CDR2 SYDVKM. The V and J ends lost 4 bases and 8 bases respectively, with 20 bases between them. Written as DNA, the CDR3 is TGTGCCAGCAGTTCCCAGGGAGCCGGGCTGCGAGGCTACACCTTC. Translation: CASSSQGAGLRGYTF.

This clone was found a few times. One end of the junction varies from germline; a read error may be responsible. The V call is TRBV6-8, the J call TRBJ2-1; D might be TRBD2 (6 bases). Germline V gives CDR1 MNHGY, CDR2 SAAAGT. This CDR3 spans 15 amino acids. The CDR3 region is CASSPSVSSNNEQFF. Here the CDR3 DNA reads TGTGCCAGCAGCCCTAGCGTAAGCTCCAACAATGAGCAGTTCTTC.

This clone was counted between two and nine times. The chain links TRBV6-8 to TRBJ1-1; TRBD1 agrees at 8 bases. Trimming removed 4 bases from V and 4 bases from J; junction bases left unmatched: 5. CDR3 length: 14 amino acids. Per the germline V gene, CDR1 is MNHGY and CDR2 is SAAAGT. CDR3 DNA: TGTGCCAGCAGTTTGGACAGGGCGACCACTGAAGCTTTCTTT. It encodes CASSLDRATTEAFF.

This clone has more than one count but fewer than ten. The chain links TRBV19 to TRBJ2-1, with D tentatively TRBD1 (5 bases). The CDR3 extends over 13 amino acids. V lost 4 bases and J lost 6, with 10 bases in between. CDR1 is LNHDA, CDR2 SQIVND, per germline (reference sequence). The CDR3 DNA is TGTGCCAGTAGTAGCGACAGACTCAATGAGCAGTTCTTC. The encoded protein is CASSSDRLNEQFF.